This record looks at one T cell receptor beta chain sequence and its context. Its antigen is not identified. Germline-derived CDR1 and CDR2 are SGHDT and YYEEEE. V shed 4 bases and J 8 bases; nucleotides not matched to a gene: 5. The CDR3 length is 13 residues. In the PCR, 60 Vbeta and 13 Jbeta primers were used. Sequencing was performed with immunoSEQ multiplex PCR; in TCRdb, only in-frame clones are kept and a portion is missing. With tens of thousands of clones in the sample, the ten largest clones hold around 1.6%. The sample is drawn from a study of cytomegalovirus exposure and HLA in healthy donors. Study observations and caveats: Per a prior analysis, the majority of TCR beta V segments were productive roughly 87% or roughly 30% of the time.

J is TRBJ1-2 and V is TRBV5-6, with 10 bases that match TRBD1. This clonotype was obtained from a woman between 25 and 40 years old in good health and CMV-seronegative. Sequencing was performed on PBMCs. CDR3: CASSGGTGEGYTF. The CDR3 coding sequence is TGTGCCAGCAGCGGTGGGACAGGGGAAGGCTACACCTTC.